This TCR beta chain was retrieved from a study of T cells expressing NK-cell markers. TCRdb reprocessed the 5' RACE reads and reports one entry per CDR3 protein, with no DNA. The sample table includes 250,000 or so distinct CDR3 sequences. CDR1 is SGHAT and CDR2 is FQNNGV in the germline V gene. This CDR3 spans 15 amino acids. Sequenced: blood T cells: a sorted CD56 or NKG2C T cell subset, CD4+ or CD8+ T cells, or bulk PBMC T cells (not recorded which). The receptor's source is a woman between 18 and 70 years old in good health. The rearrangement links TRBV11-2 to TRBJ2-1; TCRdb proposes TRBD2, but this gene call is untestable without DNA. This CDR3 reads CASSRHSGRGNEQFF.